These 20 T cell receptor beta chains originate from one sample sequenced in a study of blood T cells in healthy people across ages. Using a J-beta primer mix together with a sample-barcoded 5' primer, a second PCR was run for roughly 6 to 11 cycles. TCRdb reanalysed the 5' RACE reads using MiXCR and keeps one entry per CDR3 protein. The data hold roughly 800,000 distinct CDR3 sequences, with roughly 64% observed a single time. Sequencing used blood. All receptors come from a man aged 30 to 39 in good health.

This clonotype appeared a few times. The chain combines TRBV7-2 with TRBJ2-5; tentatively, D is TRBD1 (5 bases). The CDR3 loop spans 15 amino acids. Germline V gene data show CDR1 as SGHTA and CDR2 as FQGNSA. V was clipped by 2 bases and J by 2 bases, with 12 bases between them. CDR3 region: CASSLKGQVQETQYF. The CDR3 nucleotides are TGTGCCAGCAGCTTAAAGGGGCAGGTACAAGAGACCCAGTACTTC.

This chain uses TRBV5-1 with TRBJ2-7; D unresolved. V lost 5 bases to trimming and J lost 1 base, with 10 bases between them. Germline V gene lookup returns CDR1 SGHRS and CDR2 YFSETQ. The CDR3 length is 13 residues. The CDR3 DNA sequence: TGCGCCAGCAGTCTATCTCAGTCCTACGAGCAGTACTTC. Amino acid sequence: CASSLSQSYEQYF.

V usage is TRBV7-9 and J usage is TRBJ2-1; TRBD2 aligns across 9 bases. Per germline, CDR1 SEHNR and CDR2 FQNEAQ (reference sequence). CDR3 length: 14 amino acids. V was clipped by 6 bases and J by 6 bases; unmatched bases: 6. This CDR3 reads CASSSRLAANEQFF. The CDR3 DNA follows: TGTGCCAGCAGTTCCCGACTAGCGGCCAATGAGCAGTTCTTC.

The rearrangement links TRBV4-1 to TRBJ1-1, with 7 bases identical to TRBD1. In germline, CDR1 is MGHRA, CDR2 YSYEKL. The CDR3 has 14 residues. The ends lost 0 bases at V and 11 bases at J; junction bases unmatched: 9. The CDR3 reads CASSQDRQGVIAFF. The CDR3 region has the DNA TGCGCCAGCAGCCAAGACCGACAGGGAGTAATCGCTTTCTTT.

As to this clonotype: One end of the junction fails to match germline, which may point to a read error. V gene TRBV6-5 combines with J gene TRBJ1-2; D gene uncertain. The CDR3 has 16 residues. CDR1 is MNHEY and CDR2 is SVGAGI in the germline V gene. The CDR3 loop is CASSYSIQFFGHGYTF. The DNA for the CDR3 is TGTGCCAGCAGCTACTCGATTCAGTTTTTCGGTCATGGCTACACCTTC.

This chain uses TRBV20-1 with TRBJ1-2; D might be TRBD1 (5 bases). From germline, CDR1 is DFQATT and CDR2 SNEGSKA (reference sequence). The CDR3 length is 14 residues. Between the trimmed V and J ends, which lost 5 bases and 2 bases, there was a span of 15 bases. The chain's CDR3 is CSAGGETENYGYTF. Here the CDR3 DNA reads TGCAGTGCTGGGGGAGAGACAGAGAACTATGGCTACACCTTC.

This chain links TRBV28 with TRBJ2-1; the D gene is possibly TRBD2 (5 bases). This CDR3 region has 12 residues. Trimming removed 6 bases at V and 12 bases at J, with 15 bases between. Germline V gene lookup returns CDR1 MDHEN and CDR2 SYDVKM. The CDR3 DNA reads as TGTGCCAGCAGACTAGATATCGGCGCGCAGTTCTTC. Protein: CASRLDIGAQFF.

This rearrangement joins TRBV29-1 to TRBJ1-2; D ambiguous. Germline V gene data show CDR1 as SQVTM and CDR2 as ANQGSEA. The CDR3 sequence is 13 residues long. With 4 bases removed from V and 1 base from J, the gap between germline ends came to 10 bases. The CDR3 protein is CSVGHGSNYGYTF. CDR3 sequence (DNA): TGCAGCGTTGGACATGGCAGTAACTATGGCTACACCTTC.

In this sample, this clonotype turned up many times. This chain joins TRBV7-9 and TRBJ2-1; 7 bases fit TRBD1. From germline, CDR1 is SEHNR and CDR2 FQNEAQ (reference sequence). The CDR3 runs to 14 residues. V lost 5 bases and J lost 9; bases outside the gene matches: 10. In DNA form, the CDR3 reads TGTGCCAGCAGCCCGACAGGGATTCGAGGTGAGCAGTTCTTC. It is translated as CASSPTGIRGEQFF.

This chain uses TRBV28 with TRBJ2-1, with 8 bases aligning to TRBD2. There are 15 residues in the CDR3. Germline loops: CDR1 MDHEN, CDR2 SYDVKM. J gave up 6 bases and V 6 bases, and 10 bases lay outside the gene matches. The CDR3 spells CASRAGTRNSNEQFF. Written as DNA, the CDR3 is TGTGCCAGCAGGGCCGGGACTAGAAACAGCAATGAGCAGTTCTTC.

This clonotype showed up just a few times. The chain has TRBV6-5 and TRBJ2-5; 7 nucleotides match TRBD2. Germline CDR1 is MNHEY and CDR2 is SVGAGI. The CDR3 is 14 amino acids. J gave up 5 bases and V 5 bases, and 8 bases lay outside the gene matches. CDR3 DNA sequence: TGTGCCAGCAGTGCAATATTGGGGGGGGAGACCCAGTACTTC. Residues: CASSAILGGETQYF.

The genes are TRBV14 and TRBJ2-6, with D hard to call. The CDR3 spans 20 residues. V lost 4 bases and J lost 2, with 24 bases in between. The germline V gene has CDR1 SGHDN and CDR2 FVKESK. In DNA, the CDR3 is TGTGCCAGCAGCCGAGAGGCCGGCACGCCTTGGTCCCCTGGGGCCAACGTCCTGACTTTC. It translates to CASSREAGTPWSPGANVLTF.

This sequence joins TRBV27 and TRBJ2-7, with D perhaps TRBD1 (6 bases). With 0 bases removed from V and 5 bases from J, the gap between germline ends came to 11 bases. CDR1 is MNHEY, CDR2 SMNVEV, per germline (reference sequence). The CDR3 extends over 14 amino acids. The CDR3 nucleotides are TGTGCCAGCAGTTTATCAGGGGGTTTCAACGAGCAGTACTTC. The encoded protein is CASSLSGGFNEQYF.

This chain connects TRBV2 to TRBJ1-2; D is perhaps TRBD1 (5 bases). Germline CDR1 reads SNHLY; CDR2 reads FYNNEI. The V end was cut by 7 bases, the J end by 4 bases, with 16 bases between. The CDR3 spans 14 residues. The CDR3 DNA follows: TGTGCCAGCAATCTCCAGGGAGTGATCTATGGCTACACCTTC. Residues: CASNLQGVIYGYTF.

The chain joins TRBV2 to TRBJ2-7; TRBD1 is a possible D gene (5 bases). Germline CDR1 reads SNHLY; CDR2 reads FYNNEI. Trimming pared 8 bases from V and 5 bases from J, leaving 22 bases between. The CDR3 has 15 residues. CDR3 amino acids: CASCFGAGNVNEQYF. The CDR3 bases are TGTGCCAGCTGTTTTGGGGCAGGGAACGTCAACGAGCAGTACTTC.

A note on this clonotype: The junction does not match germline at one end; this may be a read error. The chain is built from TRBV20-1 and TRBJ2-4, with a weak D call TRBD2 (6 bases). The DNA end is a closer match to TRBJ2-7, so the J assignment may be wrong. Germline V gives CDR1 DFQATT, CDR2 SNEGSKA (reference sequence). The CDR3 consists of 15 residues. The DNA for the CDR3 is TGCAGTGCTAGAGATTTCTCCCGGGACTCCGACGAGCAGTACTTC. It codes for CSARDFSRDSDEQYF.

The chain combines TRBV20-1 with TRBJ1-4, with 7 bases matching TRBD1. The CDR3 sequence is 14 residues long. Germline CDR1 DFQATT, CDR2 SNEGSKA (reference sequence). Trimming cost V 4 bases and J 8 bases; bases outside gene matches: 10. CDR3 sequence (DNA): TGCAGTGCTATCTACAGGGGAGAACTGGAAAAACTGTTTTTT. It codes for CSAIYRGELEKLFF.

This clonotype appeared a few times. A read error is possible here, since a much larger clone lies one base away. The chain has TRBV7-2 and TRBJ2-3; D not certain. CDR3 size: 14 residues. CDR1 and CDR2 (germline): SGHTA, FQGNSA. Trimming took off 5 bases at V and 1 base at J, with 10 bases between the two ends. Here the CDR3 reads CASSVNGGTDTQYF. The CDR3 DNA follows: TGTGCCAGCAGCGTAAACGGCGGCACAGATACGCAGTATTTT. The whole variable domain, filled in from reference TRBV7-2 and TRBJ2-3, reads GAGVSQSPSNKVTEKGKDVELRCDPISGHTALYWYRQSLGQGLEFLIYFQGNSAPDKSGLPSDRFSAERTGGSVSTLTIQRTQQEDSAVYLCASSVNGGTDTQYFGPGTRLTVL.

This sequence joins TRBV11-1 and TRBJ2-1, with D perhaps matching TRBD1 or TRBD2 (6 bases each). Germline V gene sequence: CDR1 SGHAT, CDR2 FQDESV (reference sequence). V lost 1 base and J lost 8, with 12 bases in between. This CDR3 has 14 residues. The CDR3 DNA sequence: TGTGCCAGCAGCTTAGATGTCGGGGGCGATGAGCAGTTCTTC. It translates to CASSLDVGGDEQFF.

A note on this clonotype: Its ends do not fully match the called genes, so a read error is possible. The V gene is TRBV7-2, the J gene TRBJ1-6, with 9 bases that match TRBD1. Germline V gene lookup returns CDR1 SGHTA and CDR2 FQGNSA. This CDR3 contains 16 residues. CDR3 loop: CASSPPGQGGNLPLHF. The CDR3 nucleotides read TGTGCCAGCAGCCCCCCGGGACAGGGTGGTAATTTACCCCTCCACTTT. Full variable domain (rest looked up from reference TRBV7-2 and TRBJ1-6): GAGVSQSPSNKVTEKGKDVELRCDPISGHTALYWYRQSLGQGLEFLIYFQGNSAPDKSGLPSDRFSAERTGGSVSTLTIQRTQQEDSAVYLCASSPPGQGGNLPLHFGNGTRLTVT.